This T cell receptor beta chain was obtained from a study of T-cell memory formation after mild COVID-19 (dated by TCRdb to the early 2020s). Turning to the overall study: Most TCR sequence clusters were specific to one of the two donors. In a couple of donors, T-cell clones that expanded and contracted after mild COVID-19 were followed by sequencing TCRalpha and TCRbeta repertoires longitudinally. Two young, previously healthy adult volunteers made up the cohort, one male and one female. Results the study describes overall, beyond this receptor: Some responding clones were detected in pre-infection memory, which suggested that pre-existing cross-reactive memory T cells had joined the SARS-CoV-2 response. The second-wave clones that peaked on day 37 were not confirmed to be SARS-CoV-2 specific. The study covered only a couple of mild cases, and larger cohorts including severe cases with pre-infection samples were considered necessary. Balanced CD4/CD8 phenotypes were observed for clones contracting from day 15 to 85, whereas a bias towards CD4+ was observed for a second wave of clones expanding from day 15 to 37. Contracting CD4+ clones appeared mostly in the CM and EM memory subsets, whereas CD8+ clones were enriched in EMRA.

This clonotype was detected only a few times. Its target antigen remains unknown. Per-base quality was not reported, and no clone a single base away is much larger than it. The instrument was an Illumina NovaSeq 6000. Using 5'RACE with constant-segment primers, TCRalpha and TCRbeta cDNA libraries were constructed, with sample barcodes and unique molecular identifiers added in the process. RNA was extracted from every sample with Trizol reagent. Library amplification was performed in two PCR steps, and a second sample barcode and Illumina TruSeq adapters were introduced in the second step. The libraries were sequenced on an Illumina NovaSeq using 2 x 150 bp paired-end reads. Concerning the study's data processing: The reads were demultiplexed and collapsed into UMI-guided consensus sequences using migec v1.2.7. Using mixcr v2.1.11, UMI consensuses were aligned to TRA and TRB V and J templates and then assembled into clonotypes. A clonotype was counted as expanded or contracted only when both edgeR and NoisET called the clonotype significant, with the noise models trained on biological replicates. edgeR calls used a false discovery rate-adjusted p below 0.01 and a log2 fold-change threshold of 1. As an exploratory analysis of dynamics, max-normalized trajectories of the 1000 most abundant clonotypes were examined with PCA combined with hierarchical clustering. Each responding clone was given a CD4 or CD8 phenotype based on the CD4+ and CD8+ repertoires, which had been sequenced separately. The public sequencing data were trimmed at Q25 with fastp and processed into clonotypes with MiXCR by TCRdb, which kept only in-frame beta chains. Each entry merges the rows of one CDR3 protein and shows their most common DNA and genes. The V and J calls follow TCRdb's processing rather than the paper's. The sample table contains approximately 350,000 distinct CDR3 sequences; only one count was recorded for 10% to 15% of them. Of the sample, over 20% falls within the top ten clones.

The junction carries 15 bases between V and J, which are trimmed by 2 bases and 4 bases respectively. Inclusive of the bounding cysteine and phenylalanine, the CDR3 is 16 residues long. Just CDR3 DNA is preserved here, 48 bases in frame from base 1. Per the germline V gene, MNHNS is the CDR1 and SASEGT is the CDR2. Ficoll-Paque density gradient centrifugation was used to isolate PBMCs. The chain was built from TRBV6-1 and TRBJ2-1, with the D segment identity uncertain. The TCR sequence derives from a man in his late teens or twenties who had mild COVID-19 (a few samples of this study predate the infection). The sample titles of this study are shuffled in the database, so cell type and time point are left out; the donor was told from shared clones. The sample was PBMCs or a T cell subset sorted from them (not recorded which). The DNA is TGTGCCAGCAGTGAACTAGGCTTTAGTGGGTACAATGAGCAGTTCTTC. This codes for CASSELGFSGYNEQFF.